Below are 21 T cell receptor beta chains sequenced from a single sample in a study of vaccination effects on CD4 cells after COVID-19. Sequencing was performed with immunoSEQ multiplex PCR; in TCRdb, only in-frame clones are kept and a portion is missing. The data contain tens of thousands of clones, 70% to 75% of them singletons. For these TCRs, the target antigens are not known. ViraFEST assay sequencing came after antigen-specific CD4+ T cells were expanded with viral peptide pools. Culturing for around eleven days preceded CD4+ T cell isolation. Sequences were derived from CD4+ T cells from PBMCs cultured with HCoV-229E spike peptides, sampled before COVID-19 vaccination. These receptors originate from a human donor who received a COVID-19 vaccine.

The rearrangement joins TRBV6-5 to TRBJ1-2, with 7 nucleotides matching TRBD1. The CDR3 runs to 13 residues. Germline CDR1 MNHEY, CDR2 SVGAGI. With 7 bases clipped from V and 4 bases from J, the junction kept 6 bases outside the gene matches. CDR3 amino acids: CASNDRVPYGYTF. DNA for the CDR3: TGTGCCAGCAACGACAGGGTACCCTATGGCTACACCTTC.

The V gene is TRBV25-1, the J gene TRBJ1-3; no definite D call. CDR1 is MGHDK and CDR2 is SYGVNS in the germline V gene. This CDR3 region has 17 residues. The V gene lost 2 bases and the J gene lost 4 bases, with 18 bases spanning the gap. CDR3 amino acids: CASSEPGPTRSGNTIYF. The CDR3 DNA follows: TGTGCCAGCAGTGAACCCGGGCCCACCCGGTCCGGAAACACCATATATTTT.

CDR3 DNA: TGTGCCAGCAGCTTAGTCTCCGGGACTAGCGGGGGTAAGACCCAGTACTTC. Residues: CASSLVSGTSGGKTQYF. This sequence joins TRBV7-2 and TRBJ2-5; 14 bases match TRBD2. V was pared by 1 base and J by 6 bases, with 7 bases of the junction left unmatched. This CDR3 has 17 amino acids. CDR1 is SGHTA, CDR2 FQGNSA, per germline.

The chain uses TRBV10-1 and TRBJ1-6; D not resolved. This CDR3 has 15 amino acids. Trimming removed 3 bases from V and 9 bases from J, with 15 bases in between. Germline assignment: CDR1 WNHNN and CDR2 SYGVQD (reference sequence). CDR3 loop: CASSESMDSGSPLHF. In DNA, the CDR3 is TGCGCCAGCAGTGAAAGTATGGACTCCGGTTCACCCCTCCACTTT.

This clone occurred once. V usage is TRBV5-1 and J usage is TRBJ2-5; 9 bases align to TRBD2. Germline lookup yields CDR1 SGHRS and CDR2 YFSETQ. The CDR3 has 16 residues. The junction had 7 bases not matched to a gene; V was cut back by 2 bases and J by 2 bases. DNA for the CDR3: TGCGCCAGCAGCTTCAAAGCGGGGGGCGATCAAGAGACCCAGTACTTC. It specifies CASSFKAGGDQETQYF.

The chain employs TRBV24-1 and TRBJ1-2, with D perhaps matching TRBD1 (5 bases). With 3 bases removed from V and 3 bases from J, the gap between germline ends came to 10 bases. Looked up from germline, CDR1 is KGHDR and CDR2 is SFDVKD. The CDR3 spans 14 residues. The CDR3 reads CATSDHDRHYGYTF. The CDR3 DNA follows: TGTGCCACCAGTGATCATGACAGACACTATGGCTACACCTTC.

The CDR3 is CASSLREGNIQYF. The CDR3 DNA follows: TGTGCCAGCAGTTTAAGGGAGGGCAACATTCAGTACTTC. This chain joins TRBV12-3 or TRBV12-4 and TRBJ2-4; 7 positions agree with TRBD2. V lost 2 bases, J lost 7 bases, and 2 bases stayed unmatched. The CDR3 is made up of 13 amino acids.

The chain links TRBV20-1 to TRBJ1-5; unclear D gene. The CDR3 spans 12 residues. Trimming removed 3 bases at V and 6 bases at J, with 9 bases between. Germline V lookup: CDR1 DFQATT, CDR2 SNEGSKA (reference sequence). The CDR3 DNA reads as TGCAGTGCTAGTAAAGGGTGTCAGCCCCAGCATTTT. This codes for CSASKGCQPQHF.

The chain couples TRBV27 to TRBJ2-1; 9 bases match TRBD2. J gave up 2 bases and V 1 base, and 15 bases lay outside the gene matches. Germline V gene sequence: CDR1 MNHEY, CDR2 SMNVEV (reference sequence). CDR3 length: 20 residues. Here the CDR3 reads CASSLYRGGSGGSTYNEQFF. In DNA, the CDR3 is TGTGCCAGCAGTTTATATCGTGGAGGTAGCGGGGGTTCGACCTACAATGAGCAGTTCTTC.

CDR3: CASSLRDVSTDTQYF. The CDR3 DNA sequence: TGCGCCAGCAGCTTAAGGGACGTGAGCACAGATACGCAGTATTTT. The gene calls are TRBV5-1 and TRBJ2-3, with D perhaps being TRBD1 or TRBD2 (5 bases each). CDR1 and CDR2 (germline): SGHRS, YFSETQ. The CDR3 spans 15 residues. V was trimmed by 2 bases and J by 0 bases, leaving 10 bases between them.

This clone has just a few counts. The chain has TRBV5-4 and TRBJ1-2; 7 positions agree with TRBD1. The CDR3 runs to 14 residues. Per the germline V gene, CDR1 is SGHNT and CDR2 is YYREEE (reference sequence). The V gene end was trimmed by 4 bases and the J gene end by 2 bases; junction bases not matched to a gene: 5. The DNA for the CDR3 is TGTGCCAGCAGCCCGAGACAGGGAAACTATGGCTACACCTTC. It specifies CASSPRQGNYGYTF.

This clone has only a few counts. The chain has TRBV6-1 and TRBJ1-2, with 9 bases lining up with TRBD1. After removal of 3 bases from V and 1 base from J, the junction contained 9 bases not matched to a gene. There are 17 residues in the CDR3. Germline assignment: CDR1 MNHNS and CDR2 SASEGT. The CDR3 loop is CASSERQGGLGNYGYTF. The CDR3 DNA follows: TGTGCCAGCAGTGAGAGACAGGGGGGACTGGGTAACTATGGCTACACCTTC.

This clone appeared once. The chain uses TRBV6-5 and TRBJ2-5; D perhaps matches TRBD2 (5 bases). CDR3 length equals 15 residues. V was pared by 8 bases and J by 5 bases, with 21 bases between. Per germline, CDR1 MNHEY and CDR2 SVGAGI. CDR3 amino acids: CASLMRFGPGETQYF. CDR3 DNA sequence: TGTGCCAGCCTTATGAGGTTTGGACCGGGGGAGACCCAGTACTTC.

CDR3 amino acids: CATRRGVNTGELFF. The CDR3 DNA is TGTGCCACCCGCCGCGGGGTGAACACCGGGGAGCTGTTTTTT. The rearrangement uses TRBV24-1 and TRBJ2-2, with D possibly matching TRBD2 (6 bases). The CDR3 loop spans 14 amino acids. V lost 9 bases and J lost 1, with 11 bases in between. The germline V gene has CDR1 KGHDR and CDR2 SFDVKD.

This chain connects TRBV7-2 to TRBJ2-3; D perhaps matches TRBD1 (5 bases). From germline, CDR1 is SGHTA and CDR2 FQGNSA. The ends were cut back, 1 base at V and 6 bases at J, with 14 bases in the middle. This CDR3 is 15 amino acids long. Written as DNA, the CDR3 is TGTGCCAGCAGCTTAGTCCCAGGGTATGGGGATACGCAGTATTTT. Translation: CASSLVPGYGDTQYF.

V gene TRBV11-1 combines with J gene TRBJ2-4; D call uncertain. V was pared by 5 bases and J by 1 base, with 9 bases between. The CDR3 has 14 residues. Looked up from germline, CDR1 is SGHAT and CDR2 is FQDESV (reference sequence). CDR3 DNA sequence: TGTGCCAGCAGCCCCAGTGGGGCCAAAAACATTCAGTACTTC. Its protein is CASSPSGAKNIQYF.

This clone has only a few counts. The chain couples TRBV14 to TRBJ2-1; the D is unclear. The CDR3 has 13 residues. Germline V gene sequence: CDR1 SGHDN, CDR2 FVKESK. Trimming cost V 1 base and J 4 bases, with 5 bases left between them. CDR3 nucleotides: TGTGCCAGCAGCCAAGGAGCGTACAATGAGCAGTTCTTC. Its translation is CASSQGAYNEQFF.

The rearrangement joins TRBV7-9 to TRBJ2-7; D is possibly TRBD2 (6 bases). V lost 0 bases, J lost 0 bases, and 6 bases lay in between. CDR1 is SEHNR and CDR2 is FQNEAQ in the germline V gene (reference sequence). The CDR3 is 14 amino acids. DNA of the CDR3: TGTGCCAGCAGCTTAGCGGGACTCTCCTACGAGCAGTACGTC. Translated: CASSLAGLSYEQYV.

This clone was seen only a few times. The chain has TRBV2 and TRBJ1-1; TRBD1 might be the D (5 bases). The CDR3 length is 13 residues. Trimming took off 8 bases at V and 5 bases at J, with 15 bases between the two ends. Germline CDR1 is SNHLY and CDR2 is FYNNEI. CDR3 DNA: TGTGCCAGCGTCCCGGCAGGGCAAACTGAAGCTTTCTTT. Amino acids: CASVPAGQTEAFF.

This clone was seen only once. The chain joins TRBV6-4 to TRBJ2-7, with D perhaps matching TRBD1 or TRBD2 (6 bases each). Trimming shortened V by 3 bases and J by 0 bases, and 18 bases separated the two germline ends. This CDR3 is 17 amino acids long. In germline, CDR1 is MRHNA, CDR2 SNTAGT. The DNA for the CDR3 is TGTGCCAGCAGTGAAGGGGGGAGTCAGGCCACCTCCTACGAGCAGTACGTC. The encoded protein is CASSEGGSQATSYEQYV.

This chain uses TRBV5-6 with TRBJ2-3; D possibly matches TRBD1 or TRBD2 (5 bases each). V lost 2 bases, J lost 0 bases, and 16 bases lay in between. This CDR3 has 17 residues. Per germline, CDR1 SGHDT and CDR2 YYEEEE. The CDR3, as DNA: TGTGCCAGCAGCTTTCCCGCCGGGACGGATAGCACAGATACGCAGTATTTT. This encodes CASSFPAGTDSTDTQYF.